Listed here are 14 T cell receptor beta chains from one sample, sequenced in a study of blood T cell repertoires in COVID-19. This table comes from immunoSEQ multiplex PCR, and its TCRdb copy is limited to in-frame clones, with some not included. The sample holds fewer than 65,000 clones, around four fifths seen once. Sequences were obtained from peripheral blood. The receptor source for this set is a human donor in a cohort sampled during active COVID-19.

The rearrangement joins TRBV19 to TRBJ1-5, with TRBD1 identical over 9 bases. In germline, CDR1 is LNHDA, CDR2 SQIVND (reference sequence). This CDR3 has 16 amino acids. The ends lost 3 bases at V and 5 bases at J; junction bases unmatched: 8. Here the CDR3 DNA reads TGTGCCAGTAGTATTCTCTCGACAGGGGGTTATCAGCCCCAGCATTTT. Its protein is CASSILSTGGYQPQHF.

The chain combines TRBV7-8 with TRBJ1-2; D gene ambiguous. The CDR3 contains 15 residues. Trimming took 7 bases from V and 1 from J, leaving 16 bases between them. The germline gives CDR1 SGHVS, CDR2 FQNEAQ. The CDR3 sequence: CASTPRQALNYGYTF. The CDR3 DNA follows: TGTGCCAGCACCCCCCGGCAGGCCCTTAACTATGGCTACACCTTC.

V is TRBV24-1 and J is TRBJ2-3, with TRBD1 matching 7 bases. The CDR3 sequence is 16 residues long. Germline V gene sequence: CDR1 KGHDR, CDR2 SFDVKD. The junction had 10 bases not matched to a gene; V was cut back by 8 bases and J by 0 bases. CDR3 DNA sequence: TGTGCCACCAAAACCCAAAGGGGGCCAAGCACAGATACGCAGTATTTT. Residues: CATKTQRGPSTDTQYF.

V usage is TRBV10-2 and J usage is TRBJ2-7; 7 bases are shared with TRBD2. The CDR3 totals 15 residues. Per the germline V gene, CDR1 is WSHSY and CDR2 is SAAADI. Trimming removed 1 base from V and 2 bases from J; junction bases left unmatched: 5. CDR3 region: CASSEWGGGPYEQYF. The CDR3 coding sequence is TGCGCCAGCAGTGAGTGGGGGGGAGGGCCCTACGAGCAGTACTTC.

The V and J genes are TRBV28 and TRBJ2-7; 8 bases line up with TRBD1. Per the germline V gene, CDR1 is MDHEN and CDR2 is SYDVKM. The CDR3 has 14 residues. V shed 5 bases, J shed 3 bases, and the junction held 6 bases outside the gene matches. The CDR3, as DNA: TGTGCCAGCAGTCTCCAGGGGGCCCGCTACGAGCAGTACTTC. It encodes CASSLQGARYEQYF.

V and J are TRBV15 and TRBJ1-1, with 11 bases that match TRBD1. The V segment lost 1 base and the J segment 4 bases; nucleotides outside the gene matches: 8. CDR1 is LNHNV and CDR2 is YYDKDF in the germline V gene (reference sequence). The CDR3 is 17 amino acids. The CDR3 sequence: CATSRGGTGGWTTEAFF. For the CDR3, the DNA is TGTGCCACCAGCAGAGGAGGGACAGGGGGGTGGACCACTGAAGCTTTCTTT. The whole variable domain, filled in from reference TRBV15 and TRBJ1-1, reads DAMVIQNPRYQVTQFGKPVTLSCSQTLNHNVMYWYQQKSSQAPKLLFHYYDKDFNNEADTPDNFQSRRPNTSFCFLDIRSPGLGDTAMYLCATSRGGTGGWTTEAFFGQGTRLTVV.

The chain joins TRBV3-1 (or the pseudogene TRBV3-2) to TRBJ1-5; D may be TRBD1 (5 bases). V shed 3 bases and J shed 0 bases, with 15 bases lying between them. The CDR3 is 17 residues long. Germline V CDR1 and CDR2: LGHDT, YNNKEL (reference sequence). The CDR3: CASSHVGGFHSNQPQHF. The CDR3 DNA reads TGTGCCAGCAGCCACGTGGGGGGGTTTCATAGCAATCAGCCCCAGCATTTT.

CDR3 DNA sequence: TGTGCCTGGAGTGTCGACTCCTCCTACGAGCAGTACTTC. This translates into CAWSVDSSYEQYF. This chain connects TRBV30 to TRBJ2-7; D unclear. This CDR3 region has 13 residues. Trimming cost V 0 bases and J 0 bases, with 6 bases left between them. Germline-derived CDR1 and CDR2 are GTSNPN and SVGIG (reference sequence). The complete variable domain, with remaining parts taken from reference TRBV30 and TRBJ2-7, reads SQTIHQWPATLVQPVGSPLSLECTVEGTSNPNLYWYRQAAGRGLQLLFYSVGIGQISSEVPQNLSASRPQDRQFILSSKKLLLSDSGFYLCAWSVDSSYEQYFGPGTRLTVT.

The chain combines TRBV5-8 with TRBJ2-5, with TRBD1 matching over 9 bases. The V and J ends lost 2 bases and 5 bases, in that order; junction bases with no gene match: 13. The CDR3 covers 17 residues. In germline, CDR1 is SGHTS, CDR2 YDEGEE. CDR3 residues: CASSLTGTGIVRETQYF. CDR3 in DNA: TGTGCCAGCAGCTTAACCGGGACAGGGATCGTTAGGGAGACCCAGTACTTC.

V and J are TRBV6-2 or TRBV6-3 and TRBJ1-4; D is unresolved. CDR1 is MNHEY, CDR2 SVGEGT, per germline. V shed 4 bases and J shed 8 bases, with 5 bases lying between them. The CDR3 is 11 residues long. The CDR3 DNA reads as TGTGCCAGCAGTTCGAGAGAAAAACTGTTTTTT. It specifies CASSSREKLFF.

The V and J genes are TRBV7-2 and TRBJ2-3; 11 nucleotides align to TRBD2. The CDR3 runs to 15 residues. V dropped 6 bases and J dropped 4; count of bases not matched to a gene: 6. Germline CDR1 reads SGHTA; CDR2 reads FQGNSA. The CDR3 sequence is CASRTTSGSPDTQYF. The CDR3 nucleotides read TGTGCCAGCAGAACTACTAGCGGGAGTCCAGATACGCAGTATTTT.

This sequence joins TRBV5-4 and TRBJ2-6, with 7 nucleotides matching TRBD2. The CDR3 has 20 residues. CDR1 and CDR2 (germline): SGHNT, YYREEE (reference sequence). With 4 bases clipped from V and 3 bases from J, the junction kept 19 bases outside the gene matches. In DNA, the CDR3 is TGTGCCAGCAGCAACCGCTTGGGGGGAGGGCCTTTATTTGGGGCCAACGTCCTGACTTTC. It translates to CASSNRLGGGPLFGANVLTF.

The rearrangement uses TRBV9 and TRBJ2-7, with TRBD1 matching 11 bases. CDR3 length equals 14 residues. V lost 4 bases to trimming and J lost 7 bases; unmatched junction nucleotides: 7. Germline V gives CDR1 SGDLS, CDR2 YYNGEE. CDR3 in DNA: TGTGCCAGCAGCTCCGGGACAGGGGGTGGGGAGCAGTACTTC. Its protein is CASSSGTGGGEQYF.

This clone was seen once. The chain links TRBV6-5 to TRBJ1-1; D unresolved. V gave up 6 bases and J gave up 5 bases, with 13 bases separating them. Germline loops: CDR1 MNHEY, CDR2 SVGAGI. CDR3 length equals 13 residues. The CDR3 coding sequence is TGTGCCAGCAGGTGGAACAGCTTAACTGAAGCTTTCTTT. Protein: CASRWNSLTEAFF.